Given below is one T cell receptor (beta chain) in context. As yet, its antigen is unknown. The data derive from a study of lymphopenia after photon versus proton radiotherapy. Findings of the study overall: After the lymphocyte nadir, photon-treated repertoires showed oligoclonal expansion, especially of CD8+ Temra cells. Post-nadir TCR diversity decline inversely tracked overall survival among those who died.

Germline assignment: CDR1 SGDLS and CDR2 YYNGEE. The CDR3 runs to 14 residues. Unmatched junction bases numbered 9, after V lost 0 bases and J lost 10 bases. Data came from immunoSEQ multiplex PCR; TCRdb stores just in-frame clones and leaves some out. Of roughly 76,000 clones in the sample, less than 95% were seen once. This sample comprised peripheral blood, obtained from a patient treated with photon-based radiotherapy. This sequence originates from a woman between 40 and 55 years old with cholangiocarcinoma. The genes are TRBV9 and TRBJ1-1, with 7 bases fitting TRBD1. DNA of the CDR3: TGTGCCAGCAGCGTAGTGCAGGGGGATACAAGAGCTTTCTTT. This gives the protein CASSVVQGDTRAFF.